The rows below give T cell receptor beta chains drawn from one sample of a study of OX40 agonist ivuxolimab in advanced cancers. TCRdb's copy holds only in-frame clones and misses some; the assay was immunoSEQ multiplex PCR. The table has around 89,000 clones, under 95% seen once; the top ten hold roughly 0.64%. The material sequenced was CD4+ or CD8+ T cells sorted from blood, taken in a trial of the OX40 agonist ivuxolimab. The receptor source for this set is an adult with an advanced solid tumor such as melanoma, head and neck, liver or kidney cancer. The CDR3 runs from the conserved cysteine through the conserved F or W. The D gene is left open where the match is weak. Expanded clones are given a class, and other clones once, few, many or no size at all.

d_call j_call v_call clone_size cdr3_nt cdr3_aa
NA TRBJ2-7 TRBV6-5 NA TGTGCCAGCAGTTACTCCGGGCGGGGGCCTTCCTACGAGCAGTACTTC CASSYSGRGPSYEQYF
NA TRBJ2-1 TRBV29-1 once TGCAGCGTTGACGGGCCCCGGCGCAATGAGCAGTTCTTC CSVDGPRRNEQFF
TRBD1 TRBJ1-2 TRBV5-1 NA TGCGCCAGCAGCTTGGAAGGCCCCCGACAGGGTGACTATGGCTACACCTTC CASSLEGPRQGDYGYTF
NA TRBJ1-1 TRBV7-9 NA TGTGCCAGTCGAATTGGCCCTGTGAGGGACACTGAAGCTTTCTTT CASRIGPVRDTEAFF
NA TRBJ2-5 TRBV30 NA TGTGCCTGGAGGGGACCCCCGGGGACCCAGTACTTC CAWRGPPGTQYF
TRBD1 TRBJ1-1 TRBV5-8 NA TGTGCCAGCAGCTGGGGGGACAGGAAGACTGAAGCTTTCTTT CASSWGDRKTEAFF
NA TRBJ1-2 TRBV28 NA TGTGCCAGTCGCACGGGCTACGTCTATGGCTACACCTTC CASRTGYVYGYTF
NA TRBJ2-2 TRBV5-1 NA TGCGCCAGCAGCTTGAATTCGGCCGGGGAGCTGTTTTTT CASSLNSAGELFF
TRBD1 TRBJ1-2 TRBV7-6 few TGTGCCAGCAGCGCCACAGGGGACTATGGCTACACCTTC CASSATGDYGYTF
TRBD1 TRBJ1-5 TRBV16 NA TGTGCCAGCAGCCCCCCCCTAGGGGACAGCCACAGTAGCCAGCATTTT CASSPPLGDSHSSQHF
TRBD1 TRBJ2-2 TRBV5-1 NA TGCGCCAGCAGCTTGGATGGACAGGGAGGCACCGGGGAGCTGTTTTTT CASSLDGQGGTGELFF
NA TRBJ2-4 TRBV28 once TGTGCCAGCGGGGGAGAACTAGCCAAAAACATTCAGTACTTC CASGGELAKNIQYF
TRBD1 TRBJ1-2 TRBV15 NA TGTGCCACCAGCAGAGATCCGACAGGGGGGTATGGCTACACCTTC CATSRDPTGGYGYTF
TRBD2 TRBJ2-5 TRBV18 NA TGTGCCAGCTCACCCGGACTAGCGGGGGAACAGACCCAGTACTTC CASSPGLAGEQTQYF
NA TRBJ1-6 TRBV25-1 few TGTGCCAGCAAAGAGGCAGGTTATAATTCACCCCTCCACTTT CASKEAGYNSPLHF
NA TRBJ1-5 TRBV19 NA TGTGCCAGTGTAACGGGGGCTTATAGCAATCAGCCCCAGCATTTT CASVTGAYSNQPQHF
NA TRBJ1-1 TRBV21-1 NA TGTGCCAGCAGCAACCCTTGTTTCGGTGGACAGGGCCCGTCGGGCACTGAAGCTTTCTTT CASSNPCFGGQGPSGTEAFF
NA TRBJ1-1 TRBV5-1 NA TGCGCCAGCAGCGGAACTTATGGGACTGTTTGGCCTGAAGCTTTCTTT CASSGTYGTVWPEAFF
NA TRBJ2-2 TRBV9 NA TGTGCCAGCAGCCCCCGGGGGACTGGGAACACCGGGGAGCTGTTTTTT CASSPRGTGNTGELFF
NA TRBJ1-1 TRBV29-1 NA TGCAGCGCCACACAGGCAGTTGAAGCTTTCTTT CSATQAVEAFF
NA TRBJ1-1 TRBV5-4 NA TGTGCCAGCAGCTCGGGGGGATACATGAACACTGAAGCTTTCTTT CASSSGGYMNTEAFF
TRBD2 TRBJ2-3 TRBV27 NA TGTGCCAGCAGAAGAGGGACTAGCGGCACAGATACGCAGTATTTT CASRRGTSGTDTQYF
NA TRBJ1-5 TRBV7-2 NA TGTGCCAGCAGCTGGGGGGGAGGATCAGCTCAGCCCCAGCATTTT CASSWGGGSAQPQHF
TRBD2 TRBJ2-5 TRBV7-6 NA TGTGCCAGCAGCTTAGGGACTAGCGAGACCCAGTACTTC CASSLGTSETQYF
TRBD1 TRBJ1-4 TRBV7-2 NA TGTGCCAGCAGCGGACAGGGGGCTACTAATGAAAAACTGTTTTTT CASSGQGATNEKLFF
NA TRBJ1-4 TRBV4-2 NA TGTGCCAGCAGCCAAGAGTCCCACAGGATAGCAACTAATGAAAAACTGTTTTTT CASSQESHRIATNEKLFF
NA TRBJ2-5 TRBV5-4 NA TGTGCCAGCAGCTTGGACAGTTCCTCGAAGGAGACCCAGTACTTC CASSLDSSSKETQYF
NA TRBJ2-7 TRBV9 NA TGTGCCAGCAGCGTAGGCGGTAGCACGAGCTCCTACGAGCAGTACTTC CASSVGGSTSSYEQYF
NA TRBJ2-1 TRBV11-2 NA TGTGCCAGCAGCTTCAATAGCTATGAGCAGTTCTTC CASSFNSYEQFF
NA TRBJ2-7 TRBV28 NA TGTGCCAGCACTCTCCAGGGATTTCCCTACGAGCAGTACTTC CASTLQGFPYEQYF
NA TRBJ2-3 TRBV18 NA TGTGCCAGCTCACCCCCGGGAGCCACAGATACGCAGTATTTT CASSPPGATDTQYF
TRBD2 TRBJ2-3 TRBV19 NA TGTGCCAGTAGCCAGACTAGCGGAGCACTTAATACGCAGTATTTT CASSQTSGALNTQYF
TRBD1 TRBJ2-6 TRBV4-2 NA TGTGCCAGCAGCCTCGGGACAGGGTCCGGGGCCAACGTCCTGACTTTC CASSLGTGSGANVLTF
TRBD2 TRBJ2-2 TRBV6-6 NA TGTGCCAGCAGTTATCTAGCGGGCCGGAGGACCGGGGAGCTGTTTTTT CASSYLAGRRTGELFF
NA TRBJ1-5 TRBV15 NA TGTGCCACCAGCAGATATAATTCCGGGGAGCCCCAGCATTTT CATSRYNSGEPQHF
TRBD1 TRBJ2-3 TRBV18 NA TGTGCCAGCTCACGGGGACAGGGGCGTCTAGATACGCAGTATTTT CASSRGQGRLDTQYF
TRBD1 TRBJ1-1 TRBV30 NA TGTGCCTGGAGTGCGAGGGGGCGCACTGAAGCTTTCTTT CAWSARGRTEAFF
TRBD2 TRBJ2-5 TRBV5-1 NA TGCGCCAGCAGCTCGGGTAGCGGGAGGGCCGGGGAGACCCAGTACTTC CASSSGSGRAGETQYF
NA TRBJ2-1 TRBV18 NA TGTGCCAGCTCACTACGCAATCCCCGTACCTACAATGAGCAGTTCTTC CASSLRNPRTYNEQFF
NA TRBJ2-7 TRBV18 NA TGTGCCAGCTCTCCGGCCTACGAGCAGTACTTC CASSPAYEQYF
NA TRBJ2-2 TRBV4-1 NA TGCGCCAGCAGCCAAGGTTGGAGTGGGGGTAGCACCGGGGAGCTGTTTTTT CASSQGWSGGSTGELFF
NA TRBJ2-7 TRBV2 NA TGTGCCAGCAGGATTCGGATCCCGGGGTTAAGCTACGAGCAGTACTTC CASRIRIPGLSYEQYF
NA TRBJ1-4 TRBV19 once TGTGCCAGTAGTATCCGGGGGGTTAATGAAAAACTGTTTTTT CASSIRGVNEKLFF
NA TRBJ2-3 TRBV7-7 NA TGTGCCAGCAGCTTAGCCGGTAGCACAGATACGCAGTATTTT CASSLAGSTDTQYF
NA TRBJ2-7 TRBV5-1 NA TGCGCCAGCAGCTTGGAACGCAGGGGAACGGACGAGCAGTACTTC CASSLERRGTDEQYF
NA TRBJ2-7 TRBV2 NA TGTGCCAGCAGGAGCCGGGACAAGTACTACGAGCAGTACTTC CASRSRDKYYEQYF
NA TRBJ2-7 TRBV5-1 NA TGCGCCAGCAGCAAGGAGGGCGTTTCCTACGAGCAGTACTTC CASSKEGVSYEQYF
NA TRBJ1-4 TRBV14 NA TGTGCCAGCAGCCAATGGCCGGGACAATCAACTAATGAAAAACTGTTTTTT CASSQWPGQSTNEKLFF
TRBD1 TRBJ2-7 TRBV9 once TGTGCCAGCAGCCCTCAGGGGGCACCCTACGAGCAGTACTTC CASSPQGAPYEQYF
TRBD1 TRBJ1-2 TRBV7-9 NA TGTGCCAGCAGCGGGACAGGGGGCGCGTATGGCTACACCTTC CASSGTGGAYGYTF
TRBD1 TRBJ1-6 TRBV30 NA TGTGCCTGGAGACCCACAGACAGGGGATTGAATTCACCCCTCCACTTT CAWRPTDRGLNSPLHF
NA TRBJ2-7 TRBV7-2 NA TGTGCCAGCAGCCACCCTACAGTCTCCTACGAGCAGTACTTC CASSHPTVSYEQYF
NA TRBJ1-5 TRBV19 NA TGTGCCAGCCGCCCCGGCGGGGGTGGGCACCAGCCCCAGCATTTT CASRPGGGGHQPQHF
NA TRBJ2-1 TRBV19 NA TGTGCCAGTAGTGCTGATGGCGGCCCCCCCTACAATGAGCAGTTCTTC CASSADGGPPYNEQFF
TRBD2 TRBJ2-3 TRBV5-1 NA TGCGCCAGCAGTCGCGGCGGGGGGATGAGCACAGATACGCAGTATTTT CASSRGGGMSTDTQYF
NA TRBJ1-6 TRBV4-3 NA TGCGCCAGCAGCCCCGGGCAGATTGATTCACCCCTCCACTTT CASSPGQIDSPLHF
NA TRBJ2-3 TRBV10-3 NA TGTGCCATCAGTGATTATCGGGGCGGACATACGCAGTATTTT CAISDYRGGHTQYF
NA TRBJ1-6 TRBV6-5 NA TGTGCCAGCAGTTACCAGGTGATAGGGCGTTCACCCCTCCACTTT CASSYQVIGRSPLHF